This T cell receptor (beta chain) came from a study of blood T cell repertoires in COVID-19. CDR3 length: 14 residues. Deletions cut 5 bases from V and 6 bases from J, with 15 bases between. The germline gives CDR1 SGDLS, CDR2 YYNGEE. Sequencing used immunoSEQ multiplex PCR; TCRdb keeps in-frame clones, though not all of them. The sample includes about 45,000 clones, approximately 91% of them seen just once. The sequencing input was peripheral blood. The sequence was collected from a human donor in a cohort sampled during active COVID-19. The genes are TRBV9 and TRBJ1-5; TRBD1 is a possible D gene (6 bases). DNA of the CDR3: TGTGCCAGCAGTGAGGGGGGGGCAGGTCAGCCCCAGCATTTT. Translation: CASSEGGAGQPQHF.